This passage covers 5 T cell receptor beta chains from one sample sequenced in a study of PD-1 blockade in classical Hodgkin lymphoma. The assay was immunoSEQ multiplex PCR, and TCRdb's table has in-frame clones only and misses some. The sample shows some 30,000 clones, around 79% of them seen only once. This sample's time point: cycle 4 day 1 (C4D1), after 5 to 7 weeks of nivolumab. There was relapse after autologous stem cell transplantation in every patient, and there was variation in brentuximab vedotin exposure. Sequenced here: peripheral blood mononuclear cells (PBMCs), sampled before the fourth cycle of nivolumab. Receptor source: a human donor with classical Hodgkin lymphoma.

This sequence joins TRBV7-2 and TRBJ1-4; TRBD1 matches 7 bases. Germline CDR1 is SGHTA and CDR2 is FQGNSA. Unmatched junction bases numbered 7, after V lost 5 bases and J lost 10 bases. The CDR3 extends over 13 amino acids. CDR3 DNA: TGTGCCAGCAGCGGACAGACAGGGTTAAAACTGTTTTTT. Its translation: CASSGQTGLKLFF.

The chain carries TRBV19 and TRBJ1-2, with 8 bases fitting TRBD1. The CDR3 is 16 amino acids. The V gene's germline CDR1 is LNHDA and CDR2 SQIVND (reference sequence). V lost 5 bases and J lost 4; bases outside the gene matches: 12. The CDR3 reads CASSPQGQVDTYGYTF. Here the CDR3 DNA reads TGTGCCAGTAGTCCCCAGGGACAGGTGGATACCTATGGCTACACCTTC.

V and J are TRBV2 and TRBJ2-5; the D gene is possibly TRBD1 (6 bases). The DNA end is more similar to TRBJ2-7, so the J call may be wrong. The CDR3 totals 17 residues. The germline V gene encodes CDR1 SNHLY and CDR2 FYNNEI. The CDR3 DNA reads TGTGCCAGCAGTGAAGAGGTGGCAGGGGAGATACCCTACGAGCAGTACTTC. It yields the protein CASSEEVAGEIPYEQYF.

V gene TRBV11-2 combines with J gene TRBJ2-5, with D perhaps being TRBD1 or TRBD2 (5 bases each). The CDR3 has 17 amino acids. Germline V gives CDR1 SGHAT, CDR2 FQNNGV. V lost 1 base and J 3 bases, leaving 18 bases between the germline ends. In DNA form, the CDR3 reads TGTGCCAGCAGCTTAGCCACTTGGGGACCAGAAAAAGAGACCCAGTACTTC. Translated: CASSLATWGPEKETQYF.

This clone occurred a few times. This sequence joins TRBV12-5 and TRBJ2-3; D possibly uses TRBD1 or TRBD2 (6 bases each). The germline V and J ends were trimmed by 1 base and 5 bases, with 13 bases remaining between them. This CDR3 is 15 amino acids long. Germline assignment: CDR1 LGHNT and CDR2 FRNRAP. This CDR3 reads CASGLEGGLGDTQYF. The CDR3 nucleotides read TGTGCTAGTGGTTTGGAAGGGGGGCTAGGAGATACGCAGTATTTT.